The 30 T cell receptor beta chains in this list originate from one sample, sequenced in a study of T cell responses to AZD1222 COVID-19 vaccine. Method: immunoSEQ multiplex PCR; TCRdb's copy keeps in-frame clones and lacks some. The table lists approximately 260,000 clones, roughly 93% of them singletons. The material was peripheral blood, obtained on day 0 of AZD1222 vaccination. The receptors here all came from an adult in good health.

V and J are TRBV7-9 and TRBJ2-3; D may match TRBD1 or TRBD2 (6 bases each). Between the trimmed V and J ends, which lost 2 bases and 7 bases, there was a span of 13 bases. The CDR3 loop spans 14 amino acids. Germline V gives CDR1 SEHNR, CDR2 FQNEAQ (reference sequence). In DNA form, the CDR3 reads TGTGCCAGCAGCTTAAGGGGGGACGAGAATACGCAGTATTTT. Translated, it gives CASSLRGDENTQYF.

The gene calls are TRBV24-1 and TRBJ2-1; D may be TRBD1 or TRBD2 (5 bases each). The CDR3 runs to 11 residues. Germline CDR1 and CDR2: KGHDR and SFDVKD. The V gene lost 9 bases and the J gene lost 3 bases, with 5 bases spanning the gap. The CDR3 nucleotides are TGTGCCACCGGGGGCTACAATGAGCAGTTCTTC. Amino acids: CATGGYNEQFF.

This chain connects TRBV7-8 to TRBJ2-1, with 9 bases fitting TRBD2. Germline CDR1 is SGHVS and CDR2 is FQNEAQ. The CDR3 is 15 residues long. Trimming at V came to 5 bases and at J to 7 bases, leaving 9 bases not matched to a gene. The CDR3 region is CASSLRRGGRNEQFF. The CDR3 DNA reads as TGTGCCAGCAGCCTCCGGCGGGGGGGCCGGAATGAGCAGTTCTTC.

V usage is TRBV25-1 and J usage is TRBJ2-7, with TRBD1 matching over 9 bases. Looked up from germline, CDR1 is MGHDK and CDR2 is SYGVNS. Trimming cost V 2 bases and J 5 bases; bases outside gene matches: 7. CDR3 length: 15 amino acids. Here the CDR3 reads CASSERDRASNEQYF. CDR3 in DNA: TGTGCCAGCAGTGAACGGGACAGGGCCTCTAACGAGCAGTACTTC.

This chain joins TRBV12-3 or TRBV12-4 and TRBJ2-1, with D perhaps TRBD1 (5 bases). CDR3 length: 13 amino acids. Trimming took 5 bases from V and 5 from J, leaving 10 bases between them. CDR3 loop: CASSTQGNNEQFF. CDR3 in DNA: TGTGCCAGCAGTACCCAGGGTAACAATGAGCAGTTCTTC.

V is TRBV9 and J is TRBJ2-3; D gene uncertain. Germline CDR1 and CDR2: SGDLS and YYNGEE. CDR3 length: 14 residues. The ends were cut back, 0 bases at V and 5 bases at J, with 10 bases in the middle. Here the CDR3 DNA reads TGTGCCAGCAGCGTAGGTACCCCGGGAGATACGCAGTATTTT. Its translation: CASSVGTPGDTQYF. Variable domain in full (rest from reference TRBV9 and TRBJ2-3): DSGVTQTPKHLITATGQRVTLRCSPRSGDLSVYWYQQSLDQGLQFLIQYYNGEERAKGNILERFSAQQFPDLHSELNLSSLELGDSALYFCASSVGTPGDTQYFGPGTRLTVL.

Remarks on this clone: The sample holds other DNA sequences that translate to the same CDR3. This sequence joins TRBV28 and TRBJ2-7; 7 bases are a match to TRBD1. The CDR3 totals 14 residues. With V trimmed by 3 bases and J by 2 bases, 4 bases remained unmatched. Germline-derived CDR1 and CDR2 are MDHEN and SYDVKM. CDR3 loop: CASSLAGGTYEQYF. The CDR3 DNA follows: TGTGCCAGCAGTTTGGCAGGGGGTACCTACGAGCAGTACTTC.

The chain employs TRBV19 and TRBJ2-1, with D possibly being TRBD2 (7 bases). This CDR3 comprises 16 residues. CDR1 and CDR2 (germline): LNHDA, SQIVND (reference sequence). Trimming pared 6 bases from V and 4 bases from J, leaving 19 bases between. CDR3 nucleotides: TGTGCCAGTAGGCAAAGGTCCAGGGGAGGGTACAATGAGCAGTTCTTC. As protein: CASRQRSRGGYNEQFF.

The CDR3 reads CASSPRGTEYYEQYF. CDR3 nucleotides: TGTGCCAGTAGTCCCCGCGGGACAGAATACTACGAGCAGTACTTC. The chain combines TRBV19 with TRBJ2-7; a weak D match, TRBD1 (7 bases). The V end was cut by 5 bases, the J end by 3 bases, with 17 bases between. The CDR3 consists of 15 residues. CDR1 LNHDA and CDR2 SQIVND come from the germline V gene (reference sequence).

The genes are TRBV5-5 and TRBJ2-5; 12 positions agree with TRBD2. V lost 0 bases and J lost 5; bases outside the gene matches: 5. This CDR3 contains 16 residues. Germline V gene data show CDR1 as SGHKS and CDR2 as YYEKEE (reference sequence). Written as DNA, the CDR3 is TGTGCCAGCAGCTTGGCTAGCGGGGGGGCCCTGGAGACCCAGTACTTC. Its protein product is CASSLASGGALETQYF.

This rearrangement joins TRBV4-3 to TRBJ2-2; D unclear. The CDR3 is made up of 15 amino acids. Germline CDR1 and CDR2: LGHNA and YSLEER. The V end was cut by 0 bases, the J end by 7 bases, with 12 bases between. The CDR3 region is CASSQDPVLGGELFF. The CDR3 nucleotides are TGCGCCAGCAGCCAAGATCCAGTATTGGGCGGGGAGCTGTTTTTT.

The V and J genes are TRBV6-5 and TRBJ1-2; D is unresolved. Trimming took 2 bases from V and 8 from J, leaving 12 bases between them. This CDR3 spans 13 amino acids. CDR1 and CDR2 (germline): MNHEY, SVGAGI. The CDR3 here is CASSYRQAHGYTF. The CDR3 coding sequence is TGTGCCAGCAGTTACAGGCAGGCACACGGCTACACCTTC.

Comments on this clone: The identical CDR3 is also encoded by other nucleotide sequences in the sample. The chain is built from TRBV5-6 and TRBJ2-7, with a weak D call TRBD1 (6 bases). The CDR3 is 13 residues long. Germline loops: CDR1 SGHDT, CDR2 YYEEEE. V was pared by 0 bases and J by 3 bases, with 7 bases between. The chain's CDR3 is CASSLARGYEQYF. For the CDR3, the DNA is TGTGCCAGCAGCTTGGCCAGGGGCTACGAGCAGTACTTC.

The genes are TRBV5-5 and TRBJ2-2, with unresolved D. This CDR3 region has 15 residues. The V gene's germline CDR1 is SGHKS and CDR2 YYEKEE (reference sequence). With 0 bases removed from V and 0 bases from J, the gap between germline ends came to 6 bases. The CDR3 nucleotides read TGTGCCAGCAGCTTGGAAGTTTCGAACACCGGGGAGCTGTTTTTT. Encoded protein: CASSLEVSNTGELFF.

This clone was seen only once. This chain uses TRBV18 with TRBJ2-7; D tentatively fits TRBD1 or TRBD2 (5 bases each). V lost 2 bases and J lost 2, with 13 bases in between. The CDR3 covers 15 residues. Germline V gene data show CDR1 as KGHSH and CDR2 as LQKENI. CDR3 nucleotides: TGTGCCAGCTCACCAACGGGGCAGGGCCCCTACGAGCAGTACTTC. Its translation: CASSPTGQGPYEQYF.

The V gene is TRBV19, the J gene TRBJ2-7; weak D call: TRBD1 (5 bases). Germline CDR1 reads LNHDA; CDR2 reads SQIVND (reference sequence). V was trimmed by 5 bases and J by 2 bases, leaving 10 bases between them. The CDR3 spans 13 residues. The CDR3 sequence is CASSYRSTYEQYF. The CDR3 DNA follows: TGTGCCAGTAGTTACAGGAGCACCTACGAGCAGTACTTC. Drawing the rest from reference TRBV19 and TRBJ2-7, the complete variable domain is DGGITQSPKYLFRKEGQNVTLSCEQNLNHDAMYWYRQDPGQGLRLIYYSQIVNDFQKGDIAEGYSVSREKKESFPLTVTSAQKNPTAFYLCASSYRSTYEQYFGPGTRLTVT.

The rearrangement links TRBV6-1 to TRBJ1-1; perhaps TRBD1 as D (6 bases). This CDR3 has 15 residues. V lost 2 bases to trimming and J lost 5 bases, with 15 bases between them. Germline CDR1 and CDR2: MNHNS and SASEGT. CDR3 nucleotides: TGTGCCAGCAGTGAACAACCCCAGGGGCATACTGAAGCTTTCTTT. Protein sequence: CASSEQPQGHTEAFF.

This chain joins TRBV7-9 and TRBJ1-2; a possible D gene is TRBD1 (5 bases). Trimming left V 5 bases short and J 2 bases short, with 24 bases between. The CDR3 extends over 18 amino acids. From germline, CDR1 is SEHNR and CDR2 FQNEAQ (reference sequence). The CDR3 nucleotides are TGTGCCAGCAGCGGACCTGGGAAGAACCGGGACCCAAACTATGGCTACACCTTC. Amino acid sequence: CASSGPGKNRDPNYGYTF.

This chain connects TRBV27 to TRBJ2-7, with D maybe TRBD1 (6 bases). The germline CDR1 and CDR2 sequences are MNHEY and SMNVEV (reference sequence). V was shortened by 9 bases and J by 2 bases, with 14 bases between the two germline ends. The CDR3 has 13 amino acids. CDR3: CARGLGGAYEQYF. The DNA for the CDR3 is TGTGCCAGGGGGTTAGGGGGAGCCTACGAGCAGTACTTC.

The chain recombines TRBV7-6 with TRBJ2-3; 8 nucleotides align to TRBD2. V was clipped by 1 base and J by 6 bases; unmatched bases: 6. The CDR3 loop spans 15 amino acids. The germline gives CDR1 SGHVS, CDR2 FNYEAQ. In nucleotides, the CDR3 is TGTGCCAGCAGCTTAGGCGGGAGGCGGGGGGATACGCAGTATTTT. Encoded protein: CASSLGGRRGDTQYF.

The chain joins TRBV7-9 to TRBJ2-5; 9 nucleotides agree with TRBD1. CDR3 length: 16 amino acids. Trimming at V came to 5 bases and at J to 9 bases, leaving 16 bases not matched to a gene. Germline lookup yields CDR1 SEHNR and CDR2 FQNEAQ (reference sequence). In DNA form, the CDR3 reads TGTGCCAGCAGCAGCCCCGGCGGGACAGGGCCAGGGGCCCAGTACTTC. Encoded protein: CASSSPGGTGPGAQYF.

V is TRBV24-1 and J is TRBJ2-7; tentatively, D is TRBD1 (6 bases). This CDR3 is 15 amino acids long. CDR1 and CDR2 from the germline V gene are KGHDR and SFDVKD. V lost 3 bases, J lost 5 bases, and 16 bases lay in between. The CDR3 loop reads CATSDPSTGRDEQYF. The DNA of the CDR3 is TGTGCCACCAGTGATCCCTCGACAGGAAGAGACGAGCAGTACTTC.

The chain is built from TRBV28 and TRBJ1-1; 7 bases match TRBD1. CDR3 length equals 16 residues. With 3 bases clipped from V and 0 bases from J, the junction kept 7 bases outside the gene matches. Germline-derived CDR1 and CDR2 are MDHEN and SYDVKM. This CDR3 is CASSFRGQELNTEAFF. The CDR3 DNA follows: TGTGCCAGCAGTTTTCGAGGACAGGAATTGAACACTGAAGCTTTCTTT. The whole variable domain, remainder taken from reference TRBV28 and TRBJ1-1, is DVKVTQSSRYLVKRTGEKVFLECVQDMDHENMFWYRQDPGLGLRLIYFSYDVKMKEKGDIPEGYSVSREKKERFSLILESASTNQTSMYLCASSFRGQELNTEAFFGQGTRLTVV.

The CDR3 region is CPLRGAERDTQYF. The DNA for the CDR3 is TGCCCCCTCCGGGGGGCGGAGCGGGATACGCAGTATTTT. The chain links TRBV23-1 to TRBJ2-3, with D tentatively TRBD2 (7 bases). TRBV23-1 falls under the ORF class, with uncertain function. The CDR3 contains 13 residues.

CDR3 coding DNA: TGTGCCAGCAGTTTGTGGACAGAGCCTAACTATGGCTACACCTTC. Its translation is CASSLWTEPNYGYTF. The chain employs TRBV28 and TRBJ1-2; a possible D gene is TRBD1 (6 bases). CDR1 and CDR2 (germline): MDHEN, SYDVKM. This CDR3 spans 15 amino acids. V gave up 3 bases and J gave up 0 bases, with 11 bases separating them.

The count of this clone is one. The chain links TRBV10-3 to TRBJ1-2, with TRBD1 as a possible D gene (6 bases). The CDR3 is made up of 12 amino acids. CDR1 is ENHRY, CDR2 SYGVKD, per germline. Trimming pared 4 bases from V and 8 bases from J, leaving 11 bases between. The CDR3 loop is CAISAGQYGYTF. CDR3 nucleotides: TGTGCCATCAGTGCTGGACAGTACGGCTACACCTTC.

Note on this clone: At one end the junction does not follow the germline gene, possibly because of a read error. The J gene is TRBJ2-2, the V gene TRBV19; a possible D gene is TRBD1 (5 bases). The CDR3 loop spans 15 amino acids. Per the germline V gene, CDR1 is LNHDA and CDR2 is SQIVND (reference sequence). The CDR3 sequence is CASSGAGRDTGELFF. In DNA form, the CDR3 reads TGTGCCAGTAGTGGGGCTGGCCGAGACACGGGGGAGCTGTTTTTT.

This rearrangement joins TRBV10-2 to TRBJ1-1, with D hard to call. The CDR3 spans 12 residues. V lost 7 bases, J lost 5 bases, and 11 bases lay in between. Looked up from germline, CDR1 is WSHSY and CDR2 is SAAADI. The CDR3 bases are TGCGCCAGCACCCGAGTCGGGACTGAAGCTTTCTTT. Translating it yields CASTRVGTEAFF.

CDR3 DNA: TGTGCCAGCGGACAGGCCGACACCGGGGAGCTGTTTTTT. As protein: CASGQADTGELFF. This chain connects TRBV28 to TRBJ2-2; 7 nucleotides match TRBD1. V shed 8 bases and J 3 bases; nucleotides not matched to a gene: 3. Per germline, CDR1 MDHEN and CDR2 SYDVKM. CDR3 length: 13 amino acids.

This clone occurred once. This sequence joins TRBV19 and TRBJ2-7; TRBD2 matches 10 bases. This CDR3 spans 15 amino acids. V shed 1 base and J 5 bases; nucleotides not matched to a gene: 5. Germline assignment: CDR1 LNHDA and CDR2 SQIVND (reference sequence). CDR3: CASSIVVAGGNEQYF. CDR3 coding DNA: TGTGCCAGTAGTATAGTAGTAGCGGGAGGAAACGAGCAGTACTTC.